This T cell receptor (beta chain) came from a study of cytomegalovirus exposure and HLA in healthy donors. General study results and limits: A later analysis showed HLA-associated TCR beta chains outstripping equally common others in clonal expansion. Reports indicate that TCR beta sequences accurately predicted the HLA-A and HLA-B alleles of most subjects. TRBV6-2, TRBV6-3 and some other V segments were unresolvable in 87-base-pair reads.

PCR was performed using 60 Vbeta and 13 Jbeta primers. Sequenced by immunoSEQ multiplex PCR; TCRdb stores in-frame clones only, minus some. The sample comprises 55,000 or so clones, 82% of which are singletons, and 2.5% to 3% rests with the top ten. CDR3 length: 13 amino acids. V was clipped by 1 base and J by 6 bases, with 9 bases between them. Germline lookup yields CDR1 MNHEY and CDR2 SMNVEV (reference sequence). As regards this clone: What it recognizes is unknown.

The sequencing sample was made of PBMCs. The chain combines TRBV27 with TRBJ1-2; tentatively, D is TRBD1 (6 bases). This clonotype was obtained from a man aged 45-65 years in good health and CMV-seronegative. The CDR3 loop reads CASSLFRGHGYTF. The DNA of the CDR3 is TGTGCCAGCAGTTTATTCAGGGGTCATGGCTACACCTTC.